This paragraph covers one TCR beta chain sequence. This entry belongs to a study of control samples from healthy donors and cancer patients. Sequencing used immunoSEQ multiplex PCR; TCRdb keeps in-frame clones, though not all of them. The table has some 130,000 clones, just under 95% seen once. The sequence derives from a man aged 30-40 years in good health. Sequencing input: blood.

CDR3 DNA: TGTGCCAGCAGCCAAGATGGGGGCGGTGAAGCTTTCTTT. Translating it yields CASSQDGGGEAFF. The rearrangement joins TRBV3-1 (or the pseudogene TRBV3-2) to TRBJ1-1; D is possibly TRBD1 (6 bases). Trimming removed 0 bases from V and 7 bases from J, with 9 bases in between. The CDR3 spans 13 residues. Germline V gene lookup returns CDR1 LGHDT and CDR2 YNNKEL (reference sequence).